This T cell receptor beta chain was retrieved from a study of cytomegalovirus exposure and HLA in healthy donors. PCR employed 60 Vbeta and 13 Jbeta primers. Profiled with immunoSEQ multiplex PCR; TCRdb holds only in-frame clones, not every one. The table has just over 150,000 clones, under 80% seen once; the top ten hold about 1.5%. Looked up from germline, CDR1 is SEHNR and CDR2 is FQNEAQ (reference sequence). The CDR3 is 14 residues long. J was trimmed by 4 bases and V by 8 bases; bases with no gene match: 6. This clone was observed once. Antigen specificity is unknown. Study observations and caveats: In a later analysis, V- and J-gene trimming of beta chains associated with a DCLRE1C missense variant, replicated independently. It was taken for granted in presence/absence analyses that sequencing depth across donors was roughly uniform.

This sequence joins TRBV7-9 and TRBJ2-3, with TRBD2 matching 10 bases. Sequencing was performed on PBMCs. This clonotype was sampled from a woman aged 25 to 39 in good health and CMV-seronegative. The CDR3 spells CASGAGGQADTQYF. Here the CDR3 DNA reads TGTGCCAGCGGAGCGGGGGGGCAGGCAGATACGCAGTATTTT.